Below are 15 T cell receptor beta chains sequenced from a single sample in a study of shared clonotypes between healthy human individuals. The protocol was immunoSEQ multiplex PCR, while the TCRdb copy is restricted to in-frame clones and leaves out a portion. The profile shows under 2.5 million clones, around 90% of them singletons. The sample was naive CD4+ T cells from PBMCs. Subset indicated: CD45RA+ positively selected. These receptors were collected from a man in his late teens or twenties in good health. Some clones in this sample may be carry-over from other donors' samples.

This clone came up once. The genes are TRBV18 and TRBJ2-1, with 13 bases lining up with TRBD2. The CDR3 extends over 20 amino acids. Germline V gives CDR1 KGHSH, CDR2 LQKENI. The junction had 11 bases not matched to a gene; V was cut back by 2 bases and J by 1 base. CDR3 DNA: TGTGCCAGCTCACCAGGACTAGCGGGAGCTCGTCTCGGATCCTACAATGAGCAGTTCTTC. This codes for CASSPGLAGARLGSYNEQFF.

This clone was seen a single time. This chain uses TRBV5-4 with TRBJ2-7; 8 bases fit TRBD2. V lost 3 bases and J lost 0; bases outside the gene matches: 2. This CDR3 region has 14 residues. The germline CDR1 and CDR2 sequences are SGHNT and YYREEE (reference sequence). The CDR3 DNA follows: TGTGCCAGCAGCTCCAGCGGGAGCTCCTACGAGCAGTACTTC. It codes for CASSSSGSSYEQYF.

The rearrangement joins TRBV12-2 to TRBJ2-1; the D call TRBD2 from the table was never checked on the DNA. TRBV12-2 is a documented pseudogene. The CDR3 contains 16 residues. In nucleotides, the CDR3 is TGTGCAAGTCGCTTCGGGAGGCTGAGGTCCTACAATGAGCAGTTCTTC. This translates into CASRFGRLRSYNEQFF.

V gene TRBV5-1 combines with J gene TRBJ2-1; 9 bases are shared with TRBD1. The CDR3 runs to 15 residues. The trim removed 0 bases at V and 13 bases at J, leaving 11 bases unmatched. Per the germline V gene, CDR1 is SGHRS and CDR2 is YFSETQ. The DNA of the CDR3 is TGCGCCAGCAGCTTGGGGGACAGGGCCATCAAAGATCAGTTCTTC. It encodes CASSLGDRAIKDQFF.

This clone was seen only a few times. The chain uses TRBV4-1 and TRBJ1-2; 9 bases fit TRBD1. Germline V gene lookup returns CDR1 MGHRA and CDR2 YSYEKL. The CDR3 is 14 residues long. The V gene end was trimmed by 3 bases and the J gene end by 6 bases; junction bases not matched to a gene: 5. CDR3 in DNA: TGCGCCAGCAGCCAGGGACAGGGATACGATGGCTACACCTTC. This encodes CASSQGQGYDGYTF.

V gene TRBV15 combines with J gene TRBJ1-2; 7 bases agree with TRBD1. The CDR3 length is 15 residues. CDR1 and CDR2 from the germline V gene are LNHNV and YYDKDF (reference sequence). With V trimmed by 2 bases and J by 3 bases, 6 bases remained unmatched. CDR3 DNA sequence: TGTGCCACCAGCAGACGGGCAGGGACAGACTATGGCTACACCTTC. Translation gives CATSRRAGTDYGYTF.

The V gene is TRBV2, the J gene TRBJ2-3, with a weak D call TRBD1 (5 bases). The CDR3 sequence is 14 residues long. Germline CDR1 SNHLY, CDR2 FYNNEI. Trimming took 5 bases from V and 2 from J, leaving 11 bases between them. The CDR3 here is CASSNRFSTDTQYF. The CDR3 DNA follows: TGTGCCAGCAGTAACAGGTTTTCCACAGATACGCAGTATTTT. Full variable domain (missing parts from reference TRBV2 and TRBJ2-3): EPEVTQTPSHQVTQMGQEVILRCVPISNHLYFYWYRQILGQKVEFLVSFYNNEISEKSEIFDDQFSVERPDGSNFTLKIRSTKLEDSAMYFCASSNRFSTDTQYFGPGTRLTVL.

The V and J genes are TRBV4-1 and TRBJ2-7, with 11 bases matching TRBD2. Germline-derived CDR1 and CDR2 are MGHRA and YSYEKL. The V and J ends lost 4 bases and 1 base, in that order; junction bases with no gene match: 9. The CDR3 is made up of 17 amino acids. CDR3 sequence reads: CASSRLAGLSGSYEQYF. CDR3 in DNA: TGCGCCAGCAGCCGACTAGCGGGATTGTCGGGGTCCTACGAGCAGTACTTC.

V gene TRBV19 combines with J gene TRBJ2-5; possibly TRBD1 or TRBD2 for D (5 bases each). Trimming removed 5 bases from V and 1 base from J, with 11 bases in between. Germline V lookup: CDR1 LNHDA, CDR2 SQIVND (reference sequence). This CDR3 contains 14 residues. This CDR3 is CASSPPGPQETQYF. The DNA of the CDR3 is TGTGCCAGTAGTCCCCCGGGACCCCAAGAGACCCAGTACTTC.

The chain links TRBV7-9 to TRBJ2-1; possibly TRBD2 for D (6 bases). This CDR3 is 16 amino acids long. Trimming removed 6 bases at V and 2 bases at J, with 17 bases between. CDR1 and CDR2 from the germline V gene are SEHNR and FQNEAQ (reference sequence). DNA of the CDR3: TGTGCCAGCAGGGAGAGTGGAGCGGGCCCCTACAATGAGCAGTTCTTC. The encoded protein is CASRESGAGPYNEQFF.

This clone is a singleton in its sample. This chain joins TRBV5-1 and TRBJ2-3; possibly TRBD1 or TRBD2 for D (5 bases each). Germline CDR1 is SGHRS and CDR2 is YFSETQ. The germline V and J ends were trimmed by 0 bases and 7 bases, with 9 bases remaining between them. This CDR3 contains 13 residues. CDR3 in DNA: TGCGCCAGCAGCTTGGCCGAGGGGCATACGCAGTATTTT. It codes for CASSLAEGHTQYF.

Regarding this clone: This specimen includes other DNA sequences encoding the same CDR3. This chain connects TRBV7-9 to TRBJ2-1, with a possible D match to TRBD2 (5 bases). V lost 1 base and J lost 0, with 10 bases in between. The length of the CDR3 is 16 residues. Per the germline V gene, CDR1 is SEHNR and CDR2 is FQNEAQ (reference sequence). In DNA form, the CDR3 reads TGTGCCAGCAGCTTAGGTCTGGGGAGCTCCTACAATGAGCAGTTCTTC. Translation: CASSLGLGSSYNEQFF.

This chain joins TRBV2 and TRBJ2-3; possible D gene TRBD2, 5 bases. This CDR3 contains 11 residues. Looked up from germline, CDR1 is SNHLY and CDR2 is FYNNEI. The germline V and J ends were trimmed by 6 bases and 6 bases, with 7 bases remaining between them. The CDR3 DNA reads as TGTGCCAGCAGCGACTACGATACGCAGTATTTT. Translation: CASSDYDTQYF.

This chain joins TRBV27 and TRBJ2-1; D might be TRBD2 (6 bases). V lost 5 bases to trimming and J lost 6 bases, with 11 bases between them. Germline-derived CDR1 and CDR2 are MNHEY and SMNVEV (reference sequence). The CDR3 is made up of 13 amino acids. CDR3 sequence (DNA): TGTGCCAGCAGTCCAACTAGCCGCAATGAGCAGTTCTTC. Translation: CASSPTSRNEQFF.

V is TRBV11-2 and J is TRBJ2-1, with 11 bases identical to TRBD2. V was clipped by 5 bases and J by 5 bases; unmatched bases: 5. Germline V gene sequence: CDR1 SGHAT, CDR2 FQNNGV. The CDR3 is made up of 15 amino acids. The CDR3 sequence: CASSPTSGRHNEQFF. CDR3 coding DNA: TGTGCCAGCAGCCCAACTAGCGGGAGACACAATGAGCAGTTCTTC.